This T cell receptor (beta chain) was recorded in a study of shared clonotypes between healthy human individuals. Study summary: CD8 memory received one plate per donor, CD8 naive two, CD4 memory three and CD4 naive three. Study conclusions and caveats: The donor pool, a small one, limited the genetic and exposure-history diversity represented.

The data were produced by immunoSEQ multiplex PCR, yet TCRdb's version contains in-frame clones alone and is incomplete. The table has roughly 2 million clones, 85% to 95% seen once; the top ten hold under 0.15%. This CDR3 comprises 18 residues. V dropped 3 bases and J dropped 0; count of bases not matched to a gene: 6. The germline V gene encodes CDR1 KGHSH and CDR2 LQKENI. Comment on this clone: As yet, its antigen is unknown.

From CD4+ cells came CD45RA+ naive and CD45RA-negative memory subsets. This chain connects TRBV18 to TRBJ2-2; 11 positions agree with TRBD2. Sequencing was done on a sample of naive CD4+ T cells sorted from blood. Subset: CD45RA+ positively selected. The receptor comes from a man aged 18 to 30 in good health. CDR3 sequence reads: CASSPVAGGPPNTGELFF. CDR3 coding DNA: TGTGCCAGCTCACCTGTAGCGGGAGGGCCCCCGAACACCGGGGAGCTGTTTTTT.